Sequencing of this TCR beta chain was carried out in a study of shared clonotypes between healthy human individuals (dated by TCRdb to the early 2020s). Concerning the study at large: The cohort comprised a couple of women and a few men aged 18 to 49 years. To estimate repertoire size and how much clonotype sharing occurs between individuals, the study deeply sequenced the blood TCR repertoires of several healthy adults. For each donor, three plates each were used for CD4 naive and CD4 memory, two plates were used for CD8 naive, and one plate was used for CD8 memory. Between about 0.94 and 8.9 billion PBMCs per donor were obtained by leukapheresis. To increase sequencing depth and limit assay-specific biases, TCR repertoire library preparation and sequencing were carried out by different laboratories using diverse techniques.

Compared with germline, V lacks 5 bases and J lacks 7 bases; bases without a gene match: 4. The CDR3 runs 13 residues from the cysteine to the phenylalanine. Only CDR3 DNA remains: 39 bases, in frame from the first base. As encoded in the germline V gene, CDR1 is SQVTM while CDR2 is ANQGSEA. About this clone: Its antigen remains unidentified. Per-base qualities were not stored, and no clone one base away is much larger.

Healthy HIV-negative adults with no recently reported acute infections or vaccinations were included as donors. Every donor was a Caucasian adult residing in Nashville, Tennessee, USA. CD4+ T cells were enriched through magnetic negative selection, after which naive cells were positively selected on CD45RA and the remaining negative fraction served as the memory subset. Blood was collected by leukapheresis, and PBMCs were isolated by Ficoll-Histopaque density gradient centrifugation and then cryopreserved in liquid nitrogen vapor phase. Purity and quantity of every magnetically sorted T cell population were checked by analytical flow cytometry. From each sorted fraction, genomic DNA was isolated and quantified by UV absorbance on a Nanodrop 2000c. TCR CDR3 regions were amplified from genomic DNA by multiplex PCR using the deep immunoSEQ assay. Genomic DNA extracted from each cell subset was distributed evenly over all wells of several immunoSEQ 96-well plates, and each plate served as one replicate. For sorted subsets, roughly 0.2 ug genomic DNA, equal to 30,000 or so T cell genomes, was loaded into each replicate PCR. Purified libraries were quantified with a Qubit 3.0 fluorometer, sized on a Bioanalyzer 2100, and re-quantified with the KAPA Library Quantification kit. A separate single-read 150-cycle Illumina NextSeq 550 flow cell was used to sequence each immunoSEQ 96-well plate. Per the original workflow: The immunoSEQ output contained only junctional sequences without quality scores, so filtering could not match that applied to full-length reads. To assign V/J genes and CDR3, sequences were annotated using PyIR, a Python wrapper for IgBLAST v1.9, with IMGT germline references. Reads were removed for weak V/J assignments (E-value above 1e-6), missing CDR3, stop codons, out-of-frame junctions, or ambiguous translated residues. A V3J clonotype was defined by an identical inferred V gene, J gene, and CDR3 amino acid sequence. To compute the percentage overlap between repertoires, the number of shared unique clonotypes was divided by the size of the smaller repertoire. Richness of each repertoire was evaluated using RTK rarefaction, the Chao1 estimator, and Recon v2.1 estimates of unobserved clonotypes. OLGA was used to compute generation probabilities for all TCRbeta clonotypes that the gDNA method yielded from a few donors. Not all clones reach the TCRdb copy of this immuneACCESS table, which keeps in-frame sequences only. Checked studies attribute under half of the gap to unresolved V genes and leave the rest unexplained. That table gives V, J and clone size, and the DNA gave D and trimming. This sample has some 2 million clones in its table, and 90% to 95% of those were observed once. Of the sample, around 0.13% falls within the top ten clones.

The full study reports these points: Sampling was limited to blood, and TCR repertoires in tissue likely differ from TCR repertoires in blood. Incomplete sequencing was indicated by rarefaction of sorted-subset datasets, despite the large sequencing depth. Estimated clonotype richness was generally larger for naive than for memory subsets. Clonotypes shared by all four sorted-subset donors showed higher generation probabilities than non-shared clonotypes. Pairwise subsampling led to the expectation that sequencing depth would affect the degree of clonotype sharing among donors. Because the study included only a small number of donors, the genetic and exposure-history diversity represented was limited. Across a few donors, approximately 5% of naive CD4, around 3.3% of naive CD8, 2% to 2.5% of memory CD4, and about 0.44% of memory CD8 clonotypes were shared.

The sequencing sample was made of naive CD4+ T cells sorted from blood. The sample's cell subset or site label, in plain terms: CD45RA+ positively selected. The TCR sequence derives from a man younger than 30 in good health. This sequence uses TRBV29-1 and TRBJ1-4, with 10 central nucleotides matching TRBD1. The nucleotides read TGCAGCGTTAGGACAGGGGGGAGTGAAAAACTGTTTTTT. The translation is CSVRTGGSEKLFF.